Shown below are 14 T cell receptor beta chains from a single sample sequenced in a study of T-cell memory formation after mild COVID-19. Via MiXCR, TCRdb re-called the 5' RACE reads, giving one row per CDR3 protein. Of about 140,000 distinct CDR3 sequences in the sample, more than 12% are singletons; the top ten hold roughly an eighth. Sequenced: PBMCs or a T cell subset sorted from them (not recorded which). All receptors derive from an adult woman who had mild COVID-19 (a few samples of this study predate the infection). Cell type and time point are not known.

This clonotype was seen a single time. The chain is built from TRBV7-2 and TRBJ2-5; no reliable D call. Trimming pared 0 bases from V and 5 bases from J, leaving 7 bases between. The CDR3 is made up of 13 amino acids. Per the germline V gene, CDR1 is SGHTA and CDR2 is FQGNSA. The CDR3 DNA is TGTGCCAGCAGCTTAGCCCATAGGGAGACCCAGTACTTC. Its protein product is CASSLAHRETQYF.

This clonotype was seen a few times. This chain uses TRBV12-3 or TRBV12-4 with TRBJ1-1; D not certain. The CDR3 extends over 13 amino acids. V dropped 6 bases and J dropped 5 bases, with 13 bases sitting between them. The DNA of the CDR3 is TGTGCCAGCAGCCGGACCGCCAAGACTGAAGCTTTCTTT. It specifies CASSRTAKTEAFF.

This clonotype has a handful of counts. At one boundary the junction diverges from the germline segment, which might be a read error. The rearrangement uses TRBV7-2 and TRBJ2-3, with 7 bases that match TRBD2. This CDR3 has 16 amino acids. Germline values: CDR1 SGHTA, CDR2 FQGNSA. The chain's CDR3 is CASTLDFILAADTQYF. CDR3 nucleotides: TGTGCCAGCACCTTAGACTTCATTCTAGCGGCGGATACGCAGTATTTT.

This clonotype was seen repeatedly, ten times or more. As DNA, the CDR3 is TGTGCCAGCAGCGACGGGACAGGGGACTACGAGCAGTACTTC. Its protein is CASSDGTGDYEQYF. The gene calls are TRBV9 and TRBJ2-7; 10 bases line up with TRBD1. The CDR3 totals 14 residues. CDR1 is SGDLS and CDR2 is YYNGEE in the germline V gene. The junction had 3 bases not matched to a gene; V was cut back by 3 bases and J by 3 bases.

V and J are TRBV7-2 and TRBJ2-3, with D possibly matching TRBD1 (6 bases). V dropped 5 bases and J dropped 4 bases, with 10 bases sitting between them. Germline CDR1 is SGHTA and CDR2 is FQGNSA. The CDR3 runs to 13 residues. CDR3 sequence (DNA): TGTGCCAGCAGCCGAGGGGGTGCAGATACGCAGTATTTT. Residues: CASSRGGADTQYF.

The J gene is TRBJ1-5, the V gene TRBV7-9, with a possible D match to TRBD1 (5 bases). Trimming took 6 bases from V and 7 from J, leaving 22 bases between them. The CDR3 spans 16 residues. Germline V gene data show CDR1 as SEHNR and CDR2 as FQNEAQ (reference sequence). The CDR3 region is CASSPVGGVLGQPQHF. CDR3 nucleotides: TGTGCCAGCAGTCCCGTCGGGGGGGTACTGGGGCAGCCCCAGCATTTT.

Only a few counts were recorded for this clonotype. The J gene is TRBJ2-7, the V gene TRBV29-1; a possible D gene is TRBD1 (6 bases). This CDR3 is 14 amino acids long. The V gene lost 4 bases and the J gene lost 3 bases, with 16 bases spanning the gap. Germline CDR1 reads SQVTM; CDR2 reads ANQGSEA. The CDR3 bases are TGCAGCGTTGCCGGGGCCAGGGGATACTACGAGCAGTACTTC. Its protein product is CSVAGARGYYEQYF.

This clonotype was observed once. The chain combines TRBV9 with TRBJ2-5; D is ambiguous. This CDR3 spans 14 amino acids. V lost 2 bases, J lost 2 bases, and 10 bases lay in between. The germline V gene encodes CDR1 SGDLS and CDR2 YYNGEE. DNA for the CDR3: TGTGCCAGCAGCGTTCAGGACGGGCAAGAGACCCAGTACTTC. Translating it yields CASSVQDGQETQYF. Supplemented by reference TRBV9 and TRBJ2-5, the full variable domain reads DSGVTQTPKHLITATGQRVTLRCSPRSGDLSVYWYQQSLDQGLQFLIQYYNGEERAKGNILERFSAQQFPDLHSELNLSSLELGDSALYFCASSVQDGQETQYFGPGTRLLVL.

This chain connects TRBV7-6 to TRBJ2-3; D is possibly TRBD2 (5 bases). Germline CDR1 reads SGHVS; CDR2 reads FNYEAQ. The CDR3 length is 15 residues. Trimming left V 0 bases short and J 1 base short, with 8 bases between. For the CDR3, the DNA is TGTGCCAGCAGCTTAGCCGCGCGGGGCACAGATACGCAGTATTTT. Amino acid sequence: CASSLAARGTDTQYF.

This clonotype was observed a few times. The chain joins TRBV11-3 to TRBJ2-1; D call uncertain. The V gene's germline CDR1 is SGHNT and CDR2 YENEEA. The CDR3 loop spans 13 amino acids. The ends were cut back, 1 base at V and 10 bases at J, with 11 bases in the middle. The CDR3 sequence is CASSLAALGEQFF. CDR3 DNA sequence: TGTGCCAGCAGCTTAGCGGCGCTCGGCGAGCAGTTCTTC.

Points on this clonotype: This CDR3 is missing its conserved last phenylalanine or tryptophan, likely due to a read error. V and J are TRBV2 and TRBJ2-1; 10 bases are shared with TRBD2. CDR1 is SNHLY, CDR2 FYNNEI, per germline. The CDR3 totals 14 residues. Trimming at V came to 6 bases and at J to 4 bases, leaving 3 bases not matched to a gene. The CDR3 region is CASRAGGPYNEQFL. Here the CDR3 DNA reads TGTGCCAGCAGAGCGGGGGGGCCGTACAATGAGCAGTTCTTA.

This clonotype was seen a handful of times. The chain combines TRBV6-6 with TRBJ2-7; perhaps TRBD2 as D (6 bases). The germline gives CDR1 MNHNY, CDR2 SVGAGI (reference sequence). CDR3 length: 16 amino acids. Trimming removed 2 bases from V and 0 bases from J, with 14 bases in between. The chain's CDR3 is CASSYGGGNPSYEQYF. CDR3 bases: TGTGCCAGCAGTTACGGTGGGGGGAACCCCTCCTACGAGCAGTACTTC.

CDR3 sequence (DNA): TGTGCCAGTAGTGAAGCCACAGGGATAGGCACTGAAGCTTTCTTT. This gives the protein CASSEATGIGTEAFF. The J gene is TRBJ1-1, the V gene TRBV19; perhaps TRBD1 as D (6 bases). This CDR3 is built from 15 residues. V was trimmed by 5 bases and J by 4 bases, leaving 17 bases between them. Germline V lookup: CDR1 LNHDA, CDR2 SQIVND (reference sequence).

This clonotype came up a few times. The junction does not match germline at one end; this may be a read error. The chain carries TRBV12-3 or TRBV12-4 and TRBJ2-2, with D possibly called TRBD1 or TRBD2 (7 bases each). The CDR3 sequence is 15 residues long. The CDR3 DNA sequence: TGTGCCAGCAGTCCCTTAGCGGGCAACCTTCAGGGGGAGCTGTTT. Its protein is CASSPLAGNLQGELF.